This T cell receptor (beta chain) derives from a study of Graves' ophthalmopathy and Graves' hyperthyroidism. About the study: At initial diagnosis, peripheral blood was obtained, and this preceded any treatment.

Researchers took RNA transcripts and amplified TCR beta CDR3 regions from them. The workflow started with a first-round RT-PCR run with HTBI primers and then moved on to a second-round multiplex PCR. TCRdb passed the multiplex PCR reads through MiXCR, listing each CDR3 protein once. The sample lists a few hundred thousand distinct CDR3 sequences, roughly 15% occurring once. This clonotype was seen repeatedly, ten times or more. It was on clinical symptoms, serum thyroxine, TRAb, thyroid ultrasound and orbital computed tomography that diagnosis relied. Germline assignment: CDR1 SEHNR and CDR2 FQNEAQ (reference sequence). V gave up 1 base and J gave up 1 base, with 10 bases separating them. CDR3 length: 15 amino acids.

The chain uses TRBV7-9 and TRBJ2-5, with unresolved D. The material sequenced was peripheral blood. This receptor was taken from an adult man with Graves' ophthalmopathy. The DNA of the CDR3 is TGTGCCAGCAGCTTAGGTGGCTACGGCCAAGAGACCCAGTACTTC. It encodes CASSLGGYGQETQYF.